This entry lists 8 T cell receptor beta chains sequenced from one sample in a study of T cell repertoires in cytomegalovirus infection (dated by TCRdb to the late 2010s). No antigen has been identified for these receptors. The sample was run on an Illumina HiSeq 1500. TCRdb reanalyzed the raw reads on its own, using fastp at Q25 for trimming and MiXCR for clone calling, and kept in-frame beta chains. Records with the same CDR3 protein are collapsed into one entry carrying the most frequent genes and DNA. This sample has about 52,000 distinct CDR3 sequences in its table, and around 20% of those were observed once. Of the sample, around four fifths is held by the ten largest clones. The meaning of the sample's treatment or condition label: in vitro stimulation with specific CMV peptide epitopes to enrich CMV-specific T cells. The sample in question was CD8+ T cells from cultured PBMCs, obtained from culture after CMV antigen stimulation. The receptor source for this set is a human donor in good health (CMV status not recorded). Some clones in this sample may be carry-over from other donors' samples.

The chain carries TRBV7-9 and TRBJ2-1, with 10 bases that match TRBD1. The germline CDR1 and CDR2 sequences are SEHNR and FQNEAQ (reference sequence). V lost 5 bases to trimming and J lost 4 bases; unmatched junction nucleotides: 8. The CDR3 runs to 16 residues. The CDR3 reads CASSPKPGQGYNEQFF. The CDR3 coding sequence is TGTGCCAGCAGCCCGAAGCCGGGACAGGGGTACAATGAGCAGTTCTTC. Drawing the rest from reference TRBV7-9 and TRBJ2-1, the complete variable domain is DTGVSQNPRHKITKRGQNVTFRCDPISEHNRLYWYRQTLGQGPEFLTYFQNEAQLEKSRLLSDRFSAERPKGSFSTLEIQRTEQGDSAMYLCASSPKPGQGYNEQFFGPGTRLTVL.

A few counts support this clonotype. This sequence joins TRBV7-6 and TRBJ2-7; no definite D call. This CDR3 is built from 13 residues. Germline CDR1 reads SGHVS; CDR2 reads FNYEAQ. Trimming took 1 base from V and 3 from J, leaving 7 bases between them. CDR3 region: CASSLDSLYEQYF. As DNA, the CDR3 is TGTGCCAGCAGCTTAGACAGCCTCTACGAGCAGTACTTC.

The chain uses TRBV7-3 and TRBJ2-3; 10 nucleotides agree with TRBD2. The germline V gene has CDR1 SGHTA and CDR2 FQGTGA. There are 15 residues in the CDR3. Trimming cost V 5 bases and J 5 bases; bases outside gene matches: 7. The CDR3 here is CASSLSGGDRDTQYF. The CDR3 region has the DNA TGTGCCAGCAGCCTGAGCGGGGGGGATCGAGATACGCAGTATTTT.

This clonotype turned up a few times. The gene calls are TRBV7-6 and TRBJ2-1; D uncertain. The CDR3 loop spans 10 amino acids. CDR1 and CDR2 from the germline V gene are SGHVS and FNYEAQ. V was pared by 3 bases and J by 10 bases, with 4 bases between. CDR3 DNA sequence: TGTGCCAGCAGCTTTGACGAGCAGTTCTTC. Protein: CASSFDEQFF.

This clonotype has more than one count but fewer than ten. The J gene is TRBJ2-1, the V gene TRBV7-8; weak D call: TRBD1 (6 bases). The CDR3 is 15 amino acids. Trimming left V 5 bases short and J 6 bases short, with 17 bases between. Germline CDR1 SGHVS, CDR2 FQNEAQ. CDR3 sequence (DNA): TGTGCCAGCAGCGGCTCCGCAGGGGAGCCCAATGAGCAGTTCTTC. As protein: CASSGSAGEPNEQFF.

This clonotype was found a few times. J is TRBJ2-5 and V is TRBV7-2, with 11 bases that match TRBD2. The trim removed 5 bases at V and 7 bases at J, leaving 15 bases unmatched. Germline CDR1 is SGHTA and CDR2 is FQGNSA. The CDR3 runs to 17 residues. The CDR3 protein is CASSGRLAGTPRGTQYF. DNA for the CDR3: TGTGCCAGCAGCGGACGACTAGCGGGAACACCTCGGGGGACCCAGTACTTC.

This clonotype has a handful of counts. The genes are TRBV6-2 or TRBV6-3 and TRBJ2-5; D might be TRBD2 (5 bases). The length of the CDR3 is 15 residues. Trimming took 2 bases from V and 4 from J, leaving 14 bases between them. Germline V gene data show CDR1 as MNHEY and CDR2 as SVGEGT. CDR3 protein: CASSYPRTAPETQYF. CDR3 coding DNA: TGTGCCAGCAGTTACCCCCGGACTGCCCCAGAGACCCAGTACTTC.

The rearrangement joins TRBV4-2 to TRBJ1-5; 10 bases are shared with TRBD1. V shed 2 bases and J 1 base; nucleotides not matched to a gene: 5. The CDR3 length is 17 residues. Looked up from germline, CDR1 is LGHNA and CDR2 is YNFKEQ. The CDR3 nucleotides are TGTGCCAGCAGCCAAATTGGACAGGGGGTGAGCAATCAGCCCCAGCATTTT. It translates to CASSQIGQGVSNQPQHF.